This TCR beta chain was identified during a study of blood T cell repertoires in COVID-19. Study overall: From T cells, B-cell-depleted T cells, or PBMCs came the material, which was cDNA or gDNA.

This CDR3 contains 15 residues. The germline V gene encodes CDR1 WNHNN and CDR2 SYGVQD (reference sequence). Trimming left V 10 bases short and J 5 bases short, with 21 bases between. This table comes from immunoSEQ multiplex PCR, and its TCRdb copy is limited to in-frame clones, with some not included. The data contain 200,000 to 250,000 clones, 86% of them singletons. Specimen: PBMCs or T cells enriched from blood (not recorded which). This sequence originates from a woman in her forties or fifties in a cohort exposed to, infected with or recovered from COVID-19 (not recorded which). V and J are TRBV10-1 and TRBJ2-4, with D possibly being TRBD1 (6 bases). The CDR3 DNA sequence: TGCGCCACCATCCTCGCAGGGGTAGTCCAAAACATTCAGTACTTC. This sequence encodes CATILAGVVQNIQYF.